A selection of T cell receptor beta chains follows, all from one sample in a study of neoadjuvant nivolumab and ipilimumab in lung cancer. Sequenced by immunoSEQ multiplex PCR; TCRdb stores in-frame clones only, minus some. The sample has approximately 4,000 clones, 79% seen once. Specimen: peripheral blood, collected after neoadjuvant nivolumab, alone or with ipilimumab, at or shortly before surgery. These receptors originate from an adult with non-small cell lung cancer. The CDR3 runs from the conserved cysteine through the conserved F or W. A D gene is named only where the DNA matches it firmly. Size tells how often a clone was seen (once, few, many) or the class of an expanded clone, and some rows leave it out.

size	D	V	J	DNA	CDR3
few	-	TRBV21-1	TRBJ1-1	TGTGCCAGCAGCAAAGGCTCAGAAGTCGCTGAAGCTTTCTTT	CASSKGSEVAEAFF
-	TRBD2	TRBV5-6	TRBJ2-7	TGTGCCAGCAGCTTGGTAACTAGCGGGGGTTTTTCTGCCTACTACGAGCAGTACTTC	CASSLVTSGGFSAYYEQYF
few	TRBD2	TRBV7-9	TRBJ2-1	TGTGCCAGCAGCTTAAGCGGGAGCGGTGAGCAGTTCTTC	CASSLSGSGEQFF
-	-	TRBV19	TRBJ1-1	TGTGCCAGTAGAGAGCAGGGTAACACTGAAGCTTTCTTT	CASREQGNTEAFF
-	-	TRBV19	TRBJ1-5	TGTGCCAGTAGTATCCAGGGATCTCAGCCCCAGCATTTT	CASSIQGSQPQHF
-	-	TRBV18	TRBJ2-1	TGTGCCAGCTCACCTTTCGATTACAATGAGCAGTTCTTC	CASSPFDYNEQFF
once	TRBD2	TRBV2	TRBJ2-2	TGTGCCAGCAGTTCTAGCGGGAGAGGCACCGGGGAGCTGTTTTTT	CASSSSGRGTGELFF
-	-	TRBV6-1	TRBJ2-7	TGTGCCAGCAGTGCCGGCGGAGGGGTCAAGTACGAGCAGTACTTC	CASSAGGGVKYEQYF
-	-	TRBV10-1	TRBJ1-1	TGCGCCAGCAGAGCTCTAATGAACACTGAAGCTTTCTTT	CASRALMNTEAFF
-	-	TRBV30	TRBJ2-5	TGTGCCTGGAGTGAGGGGGGCGGGCAAGAGACCCAGTACTTC	CAWSEGGGQETQYF
-	-	TRBV5-1	TRBJ1-1	TGCGCCAGCAGCTTCTTGTTCCGGAGTTGTTGGACTGAAGCTTTCTTT	CASSFLFRSCWTEAFF
few	-	TRBV4-1	TRBJ2-2	TGCGCCAGCAGCCAAGATCTGACAATTCGCGGGGAGCTGTTTTTT	CASSQDLTIRGELFF
-	-	TRBV20-1	TRBJ2-1	TGCAGTGCCGGCAATGAGCAGTTCTTC	CSAGNEQFF
-	-	TRBV7-9	TRBJ2-1	TGTGCCAGCAGACTCGGCCTCCAGGGGTCCTACAATGAGCAGTTCTTC	CASRLGLQGSYNEQFF